This T cell receptor beta chain comes out of a study of T-cell reconstitution after alpha-beta-depleted transplantation in children (dated by TCRdb to the mid-2010s). At the level of the whole study: Using TCR repertoire profiling, the study quantitatively followed how T-cell immune reconstitution unfolded in children after TCRalphabeta/CD19-depleted allogeneic hematopoietic cell transplantation.

In the paper's terms, the treatment or condition label means: allogeneic hematopoietic cell transplantation with graft depleted of TCRalphabeta T cells and CD19 B cells. The children who served as transplant recipients had been given grafts of TCRalphabeta/CD19-depleted allogeneic hematopoietic cells. This clonotype was observed a few times. The antigen it recognizes is unknown. Per-base quality was not reported, and no clone a single base away is much larger than it. General findings and caveats noted by the study authors: In some patients, high TCRbeta diversity at day 60 was attributed to recipient T cells and intrathymic progenitors that had survived conditioning. Over the following months the frequencies of hyperexpanded clones went down, and after one year T-cell counts and TCRbeta diversity were mostly credited to newly produced T cells. About two months after transplant, the apparently early recovery of alphabetaT-cell counts reportedly depended on just several hundred clones that had expanded rapidly and came from non-depleted graft cells.

Libraries were prepared through PCR. The sequencer listed for this sample is Illumina HiSeq 2500. TCR library preparation used molecular barcoding, with unique molecular identifiers applied to normalize quantification of the TCRbeta repertoire. The public reads were reprocessed in TCRdb via fastp at Q25 and MiXCR, keeping in-frame beta chains. Records with the same CDR3 protein are collapsed into one entry carrying the most frequent genes and DNA. Present in this sample are 280,000 or so distinct CDR3 sequences, around 10% of which were seen just once. The ten largest clones represent about 25% of the sample. The receptor was isolated from a male patient under 10 years old who had a stem cell transplant for chronic granulomatous disease, so the T cells may come from the graft donor. Sequenced material: peripheral blood, taken 180 days after TCRalphabeta/CD19-depleted stem cell transplant.

The nucleotides read TGTGCCAGCAGCTACGGGACGACGGTCGGCTACACCTTC. It translates to CASSYGTTVGYTF. The sequence joins TRBV7-9 to TRBJ1-2, and the D gene may be TRBD1, 5 bases matching. Taken from cysteine to phenylalanine, the CDR3 has 13 residues. Only the CDR3 region is kept as DNA, spanning 39 bases read in frame from base 1. Trimming at the junction amounts to 4 bases on V and 8 bases on J, and the germline ends lie 14 bases apart. The germline V gene (reference sequence) sets CDR1 to SEHNR and CDR2 to FQNEAQ.